What follows are 20 T cell receptor beta chains derived from one specimen sequenced in a study of blood T cells in healthy people across ages. For the second PCR, which ran for roughly 6 to 11 cycles, a sample-barcoded 5' primer and a J-beta primer mix were used. TCRdb used MiXCR to reprocess the 5' RACE reads, holding one entry per CDR3 protein. Found here are hundreds of thousands of distinct CDR3 sequences, 58% of them singletons; the top ten hold approximately 21%. Material: blood. These receptor sequences come from a man aged 25 to 40 in good health.

This rearrangement joins TRBV12-3 or TRBV12-4 to TRBJ2-7; perhaps TRBD1 as D (6 bases). This CDR3 has 15 residues. The germline V and J ends were trimmed by 4 bases and 3 bases, with 16 bases remaining between them. The CDR3 coding sequence is TGTGCCAGCAGTTGGGGACACCAGACCCACTACGAGCAGTACTTC. Translation gives CASSWGHQTHYEQYF.

This chain connects TRBV4-2 to TRBJ1-5; D is unresolved. Trimming pared 0 bases from V and 9 bases from J, leaving 9 bases between. The germline CDR1 and CDR2 sequences are LGHNA and YNFKEQ. There are 13 residues in the CDR3. The CDR3 is CASSQESSGPQHF. DNA of the CDR3: TGTGCCAGCAGCCAAGAGTCTTCCGGGCCCCAGCATTTT.

The chain joins TRBV5-1 to TRBJ2-7; D remains unclear. V was clipped by 0 bases and J by 6 bases, with 7 bases between them. Germline V gene data show CDR1 as SGHRS and CDR2 as YFSETQ. CDR3 length: 12 amino acids. CDR3 coding DNA: TGCGCCAGCAGCTTGGCCGGGTTCGAGCAGTACTTC. Amino acids: CASSLAGFEQYF.

The chain recombines TRBV28 with TRBJ2-1; D call uncertain. CDR1 and CDR2 from the germline V gene are MDHEN and SYDVKM. The length of the CDR3 is 11 residues. In DNA form, the CDR3 reads TGTGCGACTGGCTCCTACAATGAGCAGTTCTTC. This codes for CATGSYNEQFF.

The CDR3 nucleotides are TGCAGTGCTAGAACCGGGGGGGCGGCCACTGAAGCTTTCTTT. It translates to CSARTGGAATEAFF. V and J are TRBV20-1 and TRBJ1-1; tentatively, D is TRBD1 (6 bases). The CDR3 sequence is 14 residues long. Deletions cut 2 bases from V and 4 bases from J, with 14 bases between. The germline V gene encodes CDR1 DFQATT and CDR2 SNEGSKA (reference sequence).

CDR3 nucleotide sequence: TGTGCCAGTAGTATAGGACGACGGACCTACGAGCAGTACTTC. Protein sequence: CASSIGRRTYEQYF. The chain joins TRBV19 to TRBJ2-7; D gene ambiguous. Trimming removed 1 base at V and 2 bases at J, with 9 bases between. Germline V CDR1 and CDR2: LNHDA, SQIVND (reference sequence). The CDR3 totals 14 residues.

The count of this clonotype is one. The chain links TRBV20-1 to TRBJ2-5, with 11 bases that match TRBD2. This CDR3 has 15 amino acids. V lost 4 bases and J lost 9; bases outside the gene matches: 13. The germline V gene encodes CDR1 DFQATT and CDR2 SNEGSKA (reference sequence). CDR3 residues: CSATIAGGPWGAQYF. CDR3 coding DNA: TGCAGTGCTACAATAGCGGGAGGGCCTTGGGGGGCCCAGTACTTC.

The chain joins TRBV7-2 to TRBJ2-5; D is possibly TRBD1 or TRBD2 (5 bases each). The germline gives CDR1 SGHTA, CDR2 FQGNSA. This CDR3 region has 14 residues. Trimming stripped 0 bases from V and 11 bases from J, with 16 bases between. The CDR3 reads CASSLARGVYKQYF. DNA of the CDR3: TGTGCCAGCAGCTTAGCGAGGGGAGTCTACAAGCAGTACTTC. The variable domain in full, with the rest retrieved from reference TRBV7-2 and TRBJ2-5, is GAGVSQSPSNKVTEKGKDVELRCDPISGHTALYWYRQSLGQGLEFLIYFQGNSAPDKSGLPSDRFSAERTGGSVSTLTIQRTQQEDSAVYLCASSLARGVYKQYFGPGTRLLVL.

The table lists this clonotype with a count of one. This chain uses TRBV4-2 with TRBJ2-3, with TRBD2 matching over 7 bases. Germline CDR1 LGHNA, CDR2 YNFKEQ. The CDR3 is made up of 15 amino acids. J was trimmed by 2 bases and V by 1 base; bases with no gene match: 3. CDR3 in DNA: TGTGCCAGCAGCCAAGCCGGGACTACCACAGATACGCAGTATTTT. It translates to CASSQAGTTTDTQYF.

Only a few counts were recorded for this clonotype. The J gene is TRBJ2-7, the V gene TRBV7-2, with TRBD2 identical over 9 bases. Germline CDR1 and CDR2: SGHTA and FQGNSA. CDR3 size: 16 residues. The trim removed 5 bases at V and 3 bases at J, leaving 11 bases unmatched. The CDR3 DNA reads TGTGCCAGCAGCCTCCTGGCTGCGGGAGGGGGCTACGAGCAGTACTTC. Protein product: CASSLLAAGGGYEQYF.

The chain carries TRBV27 and TRBJ2-7; 9 bases agree with TRBD2. The CDR3 spans 15 residues. CDR1 and CDR2 (germline): MNHEY, SMNVEV (reference sequence). V lost 3 bases, J lost 6 bases, and 9 bases stayed unmatched. CDR3 in DNA: TGTGCCAGCAGTTTCGGCGGGAGGGCCGTCGGCGAGCAGTACTTC. The encoded protein is CASSFGGRAVGEQYF.

The chain combines TRBV7-6 with TRBJ2-7, with 8 bases that match TRBD1. After removal of 1 base from V and 3 bases from J, the junction contained 8 bases not matched to a gene. The CDR3 length is 16 residues. Germline CDR1 is SGHVS and CDR2 is FNYEAQ. The CDR3 coding sequence is TGTGCCAGCAGCTTAGGGACAGGGAGGCAAGTCTACGAGCAGTACTTC. Protein product: CASSLGTGRQVYEQYF.

This clonotype has more than one count but fewer than ten. The chain employs TRBV5-1 and TRBJ1-1; 7 positions match TRBD1. Losses at the gene ends were 4 bases for V and 2 bases for J; bases not matched to a gene: 5. The germline gives CDR1 SGHRS, CDR2 YFSETQ. This CDR3 has 14 amino acids. The CDR3: CASSPGQSNTEAFF. The CDR3, as DNA: TGCGCCAGCAGCCCGGGACAGTCCAACACTGAAGCTTTCTTT.

This clonotype occurred a few times. This chain links TRBV20-1 with TRBJ2-7, with TRBD2 identical over 11 bases. Germline V gene sequence: CDR1 DFQATT, CDR2 SNEGSKA (reference sequence). This CDR3 is 14 amino acids long. V was pared by 4 bases and J by 5 bases, with 7 bases of the junction left unmatched. The CDR3 DNA sequence: TGCAGTGCTACTGCTAGCGGGAGGCACCACGAGCAGTACTTC. Translation gives CSATASGRHHEQYF.

V is TRBV5-1 and J is TRBJ2-7, with a possible D match to TRBD2 (5 bases). Germline CDR1 is SGHRS and CDR2 is YFSETQ. With 5 bases removed from V and 3 bases from J, the gap between germline ends came to 15 bases. The CDR3 consists of 14 residues. CDR3 sequence: CASSERRGSYEQYF. The CDR3, as DNA: TGCGCCAGCAGTGAACGTCGAGGGAGCTACGAGCAGTACTTC.

The chain has TRBV24-1 and TRBJ2-1; no definite D call. Germline CDR1 is KGHDR and CDR2 is SFDVKD. The ends were cut back, 3 bases at V and 8 bases at J, with 7 bases in the middle. The CDR3 is 12 residues long. This CDR3 is CATSDALDEQFF. The CDR3 DNA follows: TGTGCCACCAGTGATGCATTAGATGAGCAGTTCTTC.

This rearrangement joins TRBV7-2 to TRBJ2-7; tentatively, D is TRBD2 (6 bases). Germline assignment: CDR1 SGHTA and CDR2 FQGNSA. Between the trimmed V and J ends, which lost 0 bases and 0 bases, there was a span of 15 bases. This CDR3 spans 17 amino acids. The CDR3 protein is CASSLASGAPSSYEQYF. The DNA of the CDR3 is TGTGCCAGCAGCTTAGCATCGGGAGCCCCGAGCTCCTACGAGCAGTACTTC.

A few counts support this clonotype. The chain recombines TRBV20-1 with TRBJ2-7, with 8 bases aligning to TRBD1. The germline V gene encodes CDR1 DFQATT and CDR2 SNEGSKA (reference sequence). CDR3 size: 13 residues. V was clipped by 6 bases and J by 9 bases; unmatched bases: 13. The CDR3 loop reads CSAGTGGDLGQYF. The CDR3, as DNA: TGCAGTGCAGGAACAGGGGGTGACTTGGGGCAGTACTTC.

The V gene is TRBV20-1, the J gene TRBJ2-3, with TRBD1 as a possible D gene (6 bases). Trimming took 5 bases from V and 2 from J, leaving 11 bases between them. Germline V gene data show CDR1 as DFQATT and CDR2 as SNEGSKA (reference sequence). There are 13 residues in the CDR3. The CDR3 region is CSAPQGSTDTQYF. The CDR3 DNA reads as TGCAGTGCTCCCCAGGGGTCCACAGATACGCAGTATTTT.

This sequence joins TRBV20-1 and TRBJ1-1; D is unclear. CDR3 length: 13 amino acids. The V gene lost 6 bases and the J gene lost 0 bases, with 11 bases spanning the gap. Per germline, CDR1 DFQATT and CDR2 SNEGSKA (reference sequence). The CDR3: CSAETSLNTEAFF. DNA of the CDR3: TGCAGTGCAGAGACCTCGCTGAACACTGAAGCTTTCTTT.